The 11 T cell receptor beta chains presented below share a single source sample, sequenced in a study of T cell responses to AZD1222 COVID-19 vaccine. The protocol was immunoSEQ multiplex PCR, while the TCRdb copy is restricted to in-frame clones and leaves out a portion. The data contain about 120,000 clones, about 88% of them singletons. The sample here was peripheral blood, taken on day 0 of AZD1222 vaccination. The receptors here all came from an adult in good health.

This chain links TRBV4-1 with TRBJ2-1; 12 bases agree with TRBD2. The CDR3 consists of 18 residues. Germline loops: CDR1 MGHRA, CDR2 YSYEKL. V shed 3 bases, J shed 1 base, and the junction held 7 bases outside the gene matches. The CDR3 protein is CASSHLRTSGTSYNEQFF. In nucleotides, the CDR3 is TGCGCCAGCAGCCACCTTCGGACTAGCGGGACATCCTACAATGAGCAGTTCTTC.

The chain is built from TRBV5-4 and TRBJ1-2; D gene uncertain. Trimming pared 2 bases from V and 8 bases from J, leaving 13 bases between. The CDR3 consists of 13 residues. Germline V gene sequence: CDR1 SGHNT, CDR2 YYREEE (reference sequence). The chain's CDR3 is CASSFTDSLGYTF. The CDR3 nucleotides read TGTGCCAGCAGCTTCACAGATTCGCTCGGCTACACCTTC.

CDR3 DNA sequence: TGTGCCAGCAGTTACTCTAGGACCTCTCCCCTCCACTTT. Translating it yields CASSYSRTSPLHF. The chain links TRBV6-5 to TRBJ1-6; D is unresolved. The V gene lost 0 bases and the J gene lost 13 bases, with 10 bases spanning the gap. The CDR3 runs to 13 residues. Germline loops: CDR1 MNHEY, CDR2 SVGAGI.

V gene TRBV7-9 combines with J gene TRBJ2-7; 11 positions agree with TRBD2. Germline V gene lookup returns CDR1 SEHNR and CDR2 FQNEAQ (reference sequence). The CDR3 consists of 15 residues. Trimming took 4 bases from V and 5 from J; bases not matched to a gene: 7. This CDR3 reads CASSSVAGGAHEQYF. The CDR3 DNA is TGTGCCAGCAGCTCCGTAGCGGGAGGGGCCCACGAGCAGTACTTC.

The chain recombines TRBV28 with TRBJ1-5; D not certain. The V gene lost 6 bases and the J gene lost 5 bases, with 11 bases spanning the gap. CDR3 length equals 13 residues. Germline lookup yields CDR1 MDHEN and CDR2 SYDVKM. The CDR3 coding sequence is TGTGCCAGCAGACTCTTAACCTATCAGCCCCAGCATTTT. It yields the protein CASRLLTYQPQHF.

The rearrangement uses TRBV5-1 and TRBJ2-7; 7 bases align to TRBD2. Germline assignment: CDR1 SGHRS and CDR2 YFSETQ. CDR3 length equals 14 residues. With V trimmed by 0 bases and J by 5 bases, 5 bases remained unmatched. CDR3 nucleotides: TGCGCCAGCAGCTTGGGCTCTGGGGGGGACGAGCAGTACTTC. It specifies CASSLGSGGDEQYF. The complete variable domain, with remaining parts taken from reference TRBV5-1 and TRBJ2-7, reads KAGVTQTPRYLIKTRGQQVTLSCSPISGHRSVSWYQQTPGQGLQFLFEYFSETQRNKGNFPGRFSGRQFSNSRSEMNVSTLELGDSALYLCASSLGSGGDEQYFGPGTRLTVT.

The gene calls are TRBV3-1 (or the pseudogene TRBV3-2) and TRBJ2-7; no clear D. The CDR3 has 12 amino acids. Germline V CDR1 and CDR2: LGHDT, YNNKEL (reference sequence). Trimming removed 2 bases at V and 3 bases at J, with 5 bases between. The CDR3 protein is CASSQISYEQYF. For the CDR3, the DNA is TGTGCCAGCAGCCAAATTAGCTACGAGCAGTACTTC.

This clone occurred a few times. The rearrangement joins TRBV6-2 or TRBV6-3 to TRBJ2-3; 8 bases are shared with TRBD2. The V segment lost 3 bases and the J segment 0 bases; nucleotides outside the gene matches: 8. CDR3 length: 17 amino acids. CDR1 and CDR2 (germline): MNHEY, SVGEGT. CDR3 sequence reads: CASSYVTSGTSTDTQYF. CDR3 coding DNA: TGTGCCAGCAGTTATGTCACTAGCGGTACTAGCACAGATACGCAGTATTTT.

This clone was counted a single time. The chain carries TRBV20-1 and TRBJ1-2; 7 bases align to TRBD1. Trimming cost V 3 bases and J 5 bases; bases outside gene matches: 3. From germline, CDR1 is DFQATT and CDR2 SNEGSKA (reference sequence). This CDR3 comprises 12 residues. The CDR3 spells CSASGTAYGYTF. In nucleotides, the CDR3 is TGCAGTGCTAGTGGGACAGCTTATGGCTACACCTTC.

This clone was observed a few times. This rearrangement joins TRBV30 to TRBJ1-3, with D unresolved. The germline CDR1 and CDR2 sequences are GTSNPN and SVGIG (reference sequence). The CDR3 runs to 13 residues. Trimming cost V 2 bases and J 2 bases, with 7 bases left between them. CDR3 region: CAWSSGAGNTIYF. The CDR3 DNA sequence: TGTGCCTGGAGTAGTGGAGCTGGAAACACCATATATTTT.

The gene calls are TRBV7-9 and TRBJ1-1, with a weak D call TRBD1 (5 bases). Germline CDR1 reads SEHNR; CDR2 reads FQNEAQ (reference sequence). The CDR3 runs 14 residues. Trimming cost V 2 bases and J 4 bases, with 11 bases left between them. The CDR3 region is CASSLTWGGTEAFF. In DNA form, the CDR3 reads TGTGCCAGCAGCTTAACGTGGGGGGGCACTGAAGCTTTCTTT. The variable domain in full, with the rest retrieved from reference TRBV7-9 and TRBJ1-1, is DTGVSQNPRHKITKRGQNVTFRCDPISEHNRLYWYRQTLGQGPEFLTYFQNEAQLEKSRLLSDRFSAERPKGSFSTLEIQRTEQGDSAMYLCASSLTWGGTEAFFGQGTRLTVV.